This TCR beta chain was captured by sequencing in a study of identical twins. General study points: Out-of-frame beta sequences exhibited a weaker degree of excess twin sharing.

The V gene lost 0 bases and the J gene lost 1 base, with 5 bases spanning the gap. The CDR3 consists of 13 residues. Germline CDR1 and CDR2: DFQATT and SNEGSKA (reference sequence). Note on this clonotype: What it binds is not known.

Healthy Caucasians, and only they, were the donors. It was template switching that added a universal primer site, and there were unique molecular identifiers on the cDNA. TCRdb reprocessed the 5' RACE reads with MiXCR, giving one entry per CDR3 protein. The sample has 500,000 to 650,000 distinct CDR3 sequences, around 22% seen once; the top ten hold around 0.5%. Separately, the same data were catalogued under a study of yellow fever vaccine responses in identical twins. As that study records: Reportedly, the response of twins' T cells to the vaccine seemed partly convergent, partly personalized.

The source of this sequence is a woman aged 18-35 years in good health. Sequenced input: CD4+ T cells sorted from blood. This rearrangement joins TRBV20-1 to TRBJ2-3; no definite D call. Written as DNA, the CDR3 is TGCAGTGCTAGAGAGACCGGCACAGATACGCAGTATTTT. Protein sequence: CSARETGTDTQYF.